This T cell receptor beta chain was sequenced in a study of T-cell reconstitution after alpha-beta-depleted transplantation in children. This CDR3 has 16 residues. The V and J ends lost 8 bases and 2 bases respectively, with 20 bases between them. CDR1 and CDR2 (germline): MNHEY, SMNVEV (reference sequence). Using unique molecular identifiers, the investigators prepared the TCRbeta library. TCRdb ran MiXCR on the PCR reads and lists one entry per CDR3 protein. This table has under 300,000 distinct CDR3 sequences, 11% appearing once. The sequenced sample was peripheral blood, obtained 180 days after TCRalphabeta/CD19-depleted stem cell transplant. V gene TRBV27 combines with J gene TRBJ2-3; a possible D gene is TRBD2 (5 bases). This receptor was taken from a male patient between 2 and 10 years old who had a stem cell transplant for chronic granulomatous disease, so the T cells may come from the graft donor. CDR3 in amino acids: CASGSRVNRVTDTQYF. The CDR3 DNA is TGTGCCAGCGGGAGCCGTGTTAACCGCGTCACAGATACGCAGTATTTT.